This entry describes one TCR beta chain. The antigen is undetermined. The record originates from a study of cytomegalovirus exposure and HLA in healthy donors. Overall study findings and caveats: A cluster of highly shared sequence variants was likely a sequencing artifact.

PCR employed 60 Vbeta and 13 Jbeta primers. How the authors handled the data: Later work found around 85 million unique TCR beta chains, with about 10 million shared. Sequenced by immunoSEQ multiplex PCR; TCRdb stores in-frame clones only, minus some. The DNA was the basis for D and trimming; V, J and clone size are from that table. The sample records approximately 120,000 clones, 74% being singletons. Germline V lookup: CDR1 KGHSH, CDR2 LQKENI. Unmatched junction bases numbered 9, after V lost 8 bases and J lost 7 bases. The length of the CDR3 is 16 residues. The chain links TRBV18 to TRBJ2-1; 15 bases are shared with TRBD2. The sample was PBMCs. The receptor comes from a woman aged 45-65 years in good health and CMV-seropositive. The CDR3, as DNA: TGTGCCAGCCAGGCCGGGACTAGCGGGGGGATAAATGAGCAGTTCTTC. Translating gives CASQAGTSGGINEQFF.